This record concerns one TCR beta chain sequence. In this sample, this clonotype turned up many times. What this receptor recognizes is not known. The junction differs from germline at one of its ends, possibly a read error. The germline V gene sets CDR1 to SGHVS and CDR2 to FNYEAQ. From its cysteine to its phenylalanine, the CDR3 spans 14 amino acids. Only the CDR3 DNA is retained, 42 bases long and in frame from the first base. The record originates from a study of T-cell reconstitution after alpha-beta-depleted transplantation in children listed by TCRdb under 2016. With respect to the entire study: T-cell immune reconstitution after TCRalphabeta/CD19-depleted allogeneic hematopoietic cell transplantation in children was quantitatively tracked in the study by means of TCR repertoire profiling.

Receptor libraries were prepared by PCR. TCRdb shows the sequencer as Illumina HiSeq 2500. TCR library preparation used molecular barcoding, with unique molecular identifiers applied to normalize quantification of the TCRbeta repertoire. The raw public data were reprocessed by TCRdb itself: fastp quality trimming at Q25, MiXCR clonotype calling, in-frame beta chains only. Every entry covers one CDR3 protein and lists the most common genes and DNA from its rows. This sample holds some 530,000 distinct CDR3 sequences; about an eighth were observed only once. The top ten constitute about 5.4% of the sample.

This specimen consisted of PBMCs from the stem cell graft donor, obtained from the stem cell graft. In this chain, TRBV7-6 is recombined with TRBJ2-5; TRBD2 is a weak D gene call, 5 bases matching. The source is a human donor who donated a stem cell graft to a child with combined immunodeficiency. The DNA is TGTGCCAGCAGCTTAGGTGGAACTCCGTGGCCGGAGGACTTC. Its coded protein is CASSLGGTPWPEDF.